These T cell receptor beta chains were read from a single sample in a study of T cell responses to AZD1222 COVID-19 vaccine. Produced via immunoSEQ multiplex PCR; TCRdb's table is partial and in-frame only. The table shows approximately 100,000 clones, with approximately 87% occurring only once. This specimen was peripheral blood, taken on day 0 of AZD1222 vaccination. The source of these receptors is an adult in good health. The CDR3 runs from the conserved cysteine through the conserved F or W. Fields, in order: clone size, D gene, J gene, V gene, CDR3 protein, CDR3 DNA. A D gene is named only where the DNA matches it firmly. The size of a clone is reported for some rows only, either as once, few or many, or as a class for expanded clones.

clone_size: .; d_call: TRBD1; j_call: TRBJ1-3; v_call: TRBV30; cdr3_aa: CAWGSRDRGLDTIYF; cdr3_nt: TGTGCCTGGGGTAGCCGGGACAGGGGGTTAGACACCATATATTTT
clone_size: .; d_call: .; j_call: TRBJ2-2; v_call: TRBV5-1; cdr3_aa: CASSLGAGVDTGELFF; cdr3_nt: TGCGCCAGCAGCTTGGGAGCAGGGGTTGACACCGGGGAGCTGTTTTTT
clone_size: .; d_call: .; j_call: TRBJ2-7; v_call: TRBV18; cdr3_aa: CASSPPNGQLGEQYF; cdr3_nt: TGTGCCAGCTCACCACCGAACGGACAACTAGGCGAGCAGTACTTC
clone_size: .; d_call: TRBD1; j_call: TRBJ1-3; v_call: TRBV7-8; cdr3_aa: CASSLGDRVSGNTIYF; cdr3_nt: TGTGCCAGCAGCTTAGGGGACAGGGTATCAGGAAACACCATATATTTT
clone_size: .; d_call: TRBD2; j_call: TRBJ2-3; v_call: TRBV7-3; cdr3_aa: CASSSGLAGGTDTQYF; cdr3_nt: TGTGCCAGCAGCTCCGGACTAGCGGGGGGAACAGATACGCAGTATTTT
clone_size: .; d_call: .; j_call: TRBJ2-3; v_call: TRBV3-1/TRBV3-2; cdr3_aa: CASSPQRGYTDTQYF; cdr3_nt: TGTGCCAGCAGCCCCCAGAGAGGTTACACAGATACGCAGTATTTT
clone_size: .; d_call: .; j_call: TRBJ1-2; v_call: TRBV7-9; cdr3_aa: CASSPINYGYTF; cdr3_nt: TGTGCCAGCAGCCCTATTAACTATGGCTACACCTTC
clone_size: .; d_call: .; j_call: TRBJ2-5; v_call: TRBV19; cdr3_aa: CASSIVIQETQYF; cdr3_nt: TGTGCCAGTAGTATAGTAATCCAAGAGACCCAGTACTTC
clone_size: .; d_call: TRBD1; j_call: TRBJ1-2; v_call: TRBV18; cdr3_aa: CASSPVGNRGPNYGYTF; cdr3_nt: TGTGCCAGCTCACCGGTGGGGAACAGGGGTCCTAACTATGGCTACACCTTC
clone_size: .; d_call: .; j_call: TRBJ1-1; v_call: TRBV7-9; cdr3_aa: CASSSRGTEAFF; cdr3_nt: TGTGCCAGCAGCTCTCGGGGAACTGAAGCTTTCTTT
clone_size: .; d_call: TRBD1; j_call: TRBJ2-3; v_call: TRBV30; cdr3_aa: CAWSVDRGLDTQYF; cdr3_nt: TGTGCCTGGAGTGTAGACAGGGGGCTGGATACGCAGTATTTT
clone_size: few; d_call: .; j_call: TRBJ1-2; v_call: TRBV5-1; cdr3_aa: CASSLATRASVDGYTF; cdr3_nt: TGCGCCAGCAGCTTGGCGACCAGGGCCAGCGTTGATGGCTACACCTTC
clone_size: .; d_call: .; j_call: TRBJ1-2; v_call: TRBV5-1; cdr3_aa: CASSLWDNGSGYTF; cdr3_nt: TGCGCCAGCAGCTTGTGGGACAACGGTTCCGGCTACACCTTC
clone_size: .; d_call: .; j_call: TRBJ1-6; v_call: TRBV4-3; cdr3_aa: CASSQDWQRRHSPLHF; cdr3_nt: TGCGCCAGCAGCCAAGATTGGCAGAGGAGACATTCACCCCTCCACTTT
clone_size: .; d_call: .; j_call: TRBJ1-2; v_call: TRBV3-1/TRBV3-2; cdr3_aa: CASSQASGQNYGYTF; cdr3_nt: TGTGCCAGCAGCCAAGCCTCAGGACAGAACTATGGCTACACCTTC
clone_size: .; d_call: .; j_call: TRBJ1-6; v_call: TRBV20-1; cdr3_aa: CSARGGSPLHF; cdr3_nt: TGCAGTGCTAGGGGTGGGTCACCCCTCCACTTT
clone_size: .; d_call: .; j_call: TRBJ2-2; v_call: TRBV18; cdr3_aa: CASSPAAFRGELFF; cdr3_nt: TGTGCCAGCTCACCCGCCGCATTCCGAGGGGAGCTGTTTTTT
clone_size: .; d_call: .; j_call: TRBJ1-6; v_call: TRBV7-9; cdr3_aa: CASSSSTGANSPLHF; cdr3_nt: TGTGCCAGCAGCTCCTCGACAGGTGCTAATTCACCCCTCCACTTT
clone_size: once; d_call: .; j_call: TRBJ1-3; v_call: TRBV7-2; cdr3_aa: CASSLAGSSGNTIYF; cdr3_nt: TGTGCCAGCAGCCTAGCAGGGAGCTCTGGAAACACCATATATTTT
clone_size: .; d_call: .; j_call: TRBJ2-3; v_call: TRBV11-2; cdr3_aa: CASSLDRGSDTQYF; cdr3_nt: TGTGCCAGCAGCTTAGATCGGGGTTCGGATACGCAGTATTTT
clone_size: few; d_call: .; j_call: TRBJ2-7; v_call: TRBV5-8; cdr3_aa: CASRSRRGSYEQYF; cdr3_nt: TGTGCCAGCAGGTCCCGGAGGGGCTCCTACGAGCAGTACTTC
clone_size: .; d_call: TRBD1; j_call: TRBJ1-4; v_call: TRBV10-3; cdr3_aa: CAIKGQGDEKLFF; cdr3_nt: TGTGCCATCAAGGGGCAGGGGGATGAAAAACTGTTTTTT
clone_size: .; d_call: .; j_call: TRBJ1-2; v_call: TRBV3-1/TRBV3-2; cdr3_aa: CASSHDYGYTF; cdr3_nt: TGTGCCAGCAGCCATGACTATGGCTACACCTTC
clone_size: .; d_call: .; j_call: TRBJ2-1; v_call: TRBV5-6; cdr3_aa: CASSLEPGREQFF; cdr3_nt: TGTGCCAGCAGCTTGGAGCCTGGTAGGGAGCAGTTCTTC
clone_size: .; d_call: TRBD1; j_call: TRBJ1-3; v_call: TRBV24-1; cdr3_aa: CATRGQVGNTIYF; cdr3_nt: TGTGCCACCAGGGGACAGGTTGGAAACACCATATATTTT
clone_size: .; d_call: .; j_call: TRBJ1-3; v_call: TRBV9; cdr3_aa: CASSAGVAGNTIYF; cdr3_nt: TGTGCCAGCAGCGCCGGGGTAGCTGGAAACACCATATATTTT
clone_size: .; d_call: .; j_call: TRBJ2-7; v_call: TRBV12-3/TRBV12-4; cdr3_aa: CASRPGAAREQYF; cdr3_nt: TGTGCCAGCAGGCCGGGGGCCGCTAGGGAGCAGTACTTC
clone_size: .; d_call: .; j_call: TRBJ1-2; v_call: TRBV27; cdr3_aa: CASSDRPYGYTF; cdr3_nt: TGTGCCAGCAGTGACAGACCCTATGGCTACACCTTC
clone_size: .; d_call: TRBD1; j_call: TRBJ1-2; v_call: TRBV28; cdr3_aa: CASSSPGTANYGYTF; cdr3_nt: TGTGCCAGCAGTTCACCCGGGACAGCAAACTATGGCTACACCTTC
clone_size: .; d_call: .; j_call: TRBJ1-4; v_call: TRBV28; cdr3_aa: CASIPAMANEKLFF; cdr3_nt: TGTGCCAGCATTCCGGCGATGGCTAATGAAAAACTGTTTTTT
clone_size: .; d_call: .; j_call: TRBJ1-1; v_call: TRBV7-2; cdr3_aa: CASSLEPGENTEAFF; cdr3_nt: TGTGCCAGCAGCTTAGAGCCAGGGGAGAACACTGAAGCTTTCTTT
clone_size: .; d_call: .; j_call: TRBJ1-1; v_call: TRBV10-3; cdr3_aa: CASRRLQGNTEAFF; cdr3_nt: TGTGCCTCACGGCGACTACAGGGAAACACTGAAGCTTTCTTT
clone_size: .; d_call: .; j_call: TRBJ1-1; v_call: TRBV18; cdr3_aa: CASSPQGENTEAFF; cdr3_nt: TGTGCCAGCTCACCACAAGGGGAAAACACTGAAGCTTTCTTT
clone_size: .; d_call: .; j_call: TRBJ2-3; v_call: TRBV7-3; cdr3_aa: CASSPSFSDTQYF; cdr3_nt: TGTGCCAGCAGCCCAAGCTTTTCGGATACGCAGTATTTT
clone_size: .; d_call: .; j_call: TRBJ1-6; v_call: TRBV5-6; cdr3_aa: CASSLRQFYNSPLHF; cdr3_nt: TGTGCCAGCAGCTTGAGACAGTTCTATAATTCACCCCTCCACTTT
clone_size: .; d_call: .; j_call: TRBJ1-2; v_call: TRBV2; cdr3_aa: CASSEGAGYYGYTF; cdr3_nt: TGTGCCAGCAGTGAGGGGGCCGGGTACTATGGCTACACCTTC
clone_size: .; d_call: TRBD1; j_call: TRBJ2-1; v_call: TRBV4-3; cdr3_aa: CASSQGDSKGNEQFF; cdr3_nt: TGCGCCAGCAGCCAAGGGGACAGTAAGGGGAATGAGCAGTTCTTC
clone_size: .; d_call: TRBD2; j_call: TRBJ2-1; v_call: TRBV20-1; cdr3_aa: CSASTASGGVYNEQFF; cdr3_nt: TGCAGTGCTAGTACGGCTAGCGGGGGGGTCTACAATGAGCAGTTCTTC
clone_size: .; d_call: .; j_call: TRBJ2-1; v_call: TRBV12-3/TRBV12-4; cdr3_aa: CASSLVQGNEQFF; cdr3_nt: TGTGCCAGCAGTTTAGTACAGGGCAATGAGCAGTTCTTC
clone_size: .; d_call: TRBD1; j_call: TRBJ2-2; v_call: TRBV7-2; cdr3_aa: CASSPWTGANTGELFF; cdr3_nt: TGTGCCAGCAGCCCCTGGACAGGGGCGAACACCGGGGAGCTGTTTTTT
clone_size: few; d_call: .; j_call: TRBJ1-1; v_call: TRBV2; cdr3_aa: CASSAQLEAFF; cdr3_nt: TGTGCCAGCAGTGCACAGCTTGAAGCTTTCTTT
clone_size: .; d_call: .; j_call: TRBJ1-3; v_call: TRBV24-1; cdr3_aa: CATRDGRSSGNTIYF; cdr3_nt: TGTGCCACCCGAGACGGCAGAAGCTCTGGAAACACCATATATTTT
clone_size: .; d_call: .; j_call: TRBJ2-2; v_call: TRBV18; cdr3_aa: CASSRNGAGNTGELFF; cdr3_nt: TGTGCCAGCTCTCGCAACGGGGCAGGGAACACCGGGGAGCTGTTTTTT